This is a list of T cell receptor beta chains from one sample in a study of blood T cell repertoires in COVID-19. Using immunoSEQ multiplex PCR, the repertoire was profiled, and TCRdb retains in-frame clones only, with some absent. The sample has roughly 280,000 clones, 70% to 90% seen once. Material for sequencing was peripheral blood. These receptors were obtained from a woman aged 55 to 70 with COVID-19, enrolled during active disease. CDR3s include the opening cysteine and the closing phenylalanine or tryptophan. Each record gives: V gene, clone size, D gene, J gene, CDR3 protein, CDR3 DNA. The D gene is left open where the match is weak. The size field is filled for only some rows; it gives once, few, many or a size class.

V gene: TRBV27
clone size: NA
D gene: TRBD2
J gene: TRBJ2-7
CDR3 protein: CASKPTSGRAHEQYF
CDR3 DNA: TGTGCCAGCAAACCGACTAGCGGGAGGGCCCACGAGCAGTACTTC

V gene: TRBV18
clone size: few
D gene: NA
J gene: TRBJ1-2
CDR3 protein: CASSLRTDNYGYTF
CDR3 DNA: TGTGCCAGCTCACTAAGGACAGATAACTATGGCTACACCTTC

V gene: TRBV6-4
clone size: NA
D gene: NA
J gene: TRBJ1-2
CDR3 protein: CASRNTGFGYTF
CDR3 DNA: TGTGCCAGCAGAAATACAGGATTTGGCTACACCTTC

V gene: TRBV11-1
clone size: NA
D gene: TRBD2
J gene: TRBJ2-7
CDR3 protein: CASSLVLAGGVEQYF
CDR3 DNA: TGTGCCAGCAGCTTAGTCCTAGCGGGAGGCGTCGAGCAGTACTTC

V gene: TRBV3-1/TRBV3-2
clone size: NA
D gene: NA
J gene: TRBJ1-3
CDR3 protein: CASSQVSPAGNTIYF
CDR3 DNA: TGTGCCAGCAGCCAAGTTTCTCCGGCTGGAAACACCATATATTTT

V gene: TRBV9
clone size: NA
D gene: NA
J gene: TRBJ2-3
CDR3 protein: CASSVDGIGTDTQYF
CDR3 DNA: TGTGCCAGCAGCGTAGACGGGATTGGCACAGATACGCAGTATTTT

V gene: TRBV4-1
clone size: few
D gene: NA
J gene: TRBJ1-1
CDR3 protein: CASSHAGGGLNTEAFF
CDR3 DNA: TGCGCCAGCAGCCACGCGGGGGGAGGACTGAACACTGAAGCTTTCTTT

V gene: TRBV19
clone size: few
D gene: TRBD1
J gene: TRBJ2-1
CDR3 protein: CASGRDSFSEQFF
CDR3 DNA: TGTGCCAGTGGCCGGGACAGCTTTTCTGAGCAGTTCTTC

V gene: TRBV5-6
clone size: few
D gene: TRBD2
J gene: TRBJ2-7
CDR3 protein: CASSLYAGGPGNEQYF
CDR3 DNA: TGTGCCAGCAGCTTGTATGCGGGAGGGCCGGGCAACGAGCAGTACTTC

V gene: TRBV11-2
clone size: NA
D gene: TRBD1
J gene: TRBJ2-1
CDR3 protein: CASSLGDREINEQFF
CDR3 DNA: TGTGCCAGCAGCTTAGGGGACAGGGAGATCAATGAGCAGTTCTTC

V gene: TRBV2
clone size: NA
D gene: NA
J gene: TRBJ1-3
CDR3 protein: CASSGVQGTRTIYF
CDR3 DNA: TGTGCCAGCAGTGGGGTTCAGGGTACTCGGACCATATATTTT

V gene: TRBV6-6
clone size: NA
D gene: TRBD2
J gene: TRBJ2-5
CDR3 protein: CASSTSGRLVGETQYF
CDR3 DNA: TGTGCCAGCAGCACTAGCGGGAGGCTCGTAGGGGAGACCCAGTACTTC

V gene: TRBV5-1
clone size: once
D gene: NA
J gene: TRBJ1-2
CDR3 protein: CASSFGQHYGYTF
CDR3 DNA: TGCGCCAGCAGCTTCGGACAGCACTATGGCTACACCTTC

V gene: TRBV2
clone size: NA
D gene: TRBD2
J gene: TRBJ2-1
CDR3 protein: CASSGTSGRANEQFF
CDR3 DNA: TGTGCCAGCAGTGGGACTAGCGGGAGAGCGAATGAGCAGTTCTTC

V gene: TRBV24-1
clone size: once
D gene: NA
J gene: TRBJ1-1
CDR3 protein: CATSEGGSTEAFF
CDR3 DNA: TGTGCCACCAGTGAGGGGGGGAGCACTGAAGCTTTCTTT

V gene: TRBV29-1
clone size: NA
D gene: TRBD1
J gene: TRBJ1-4
CDR3 protein: CSARQGNEKLFF
CDR3 DNA: TGCAGCGCCAGACAGGGTAATGAAAAACTGTTTTTT

V gene: TRBV28
clone size: NA
D gene: TRBD1
J gene: TRBJ1-1
CDR3 protein: CASRTGYTEAFF
CDR3 DNA: TGTGCCAGCAGGACAGGGTACACTGAAGCTTTCTTT

V gene: TRBV6-6
clone size: NA
D gene: NA
J gene: TRBJ1-5
CDR3 protein: CASSYSGAGQPQHF
CDR3 DNA: TGTGCCAGCAGTTACTCAGGGGCCGGGCAGCCCCAGCATTTT

V gene: TRBV6-5
clone size: NA
D gene: NA
J gene: TRBJ1-2
CDR3 protein: CASSFTGTGYGYTF
CDR3 DNA: TGTGCCAGCAGTTTCACAGGGACGGGCTATGGCTACACCTTC

V gene: TRBV11-2
clone size: NA
D gene: TRBD1
J gene: TRBJ2-5
CDR3 protein: CASSGTGGRETQYF
CDR3 DNA: TGTGCCAGCAGTGGGACAGGGGGCAGGGAGACCCAGTACTTC

V gene: TRBV15
clone size: NA
D gene: NA
J gene: TRBJ2-5
CDR3 protein: CATSRVPAEETQYF
CDR3 DNA: TGTGCCACCAGCAGAGTCCCAGCGGAAGAGACCCAGTACTTC

V gene: TRBV5-1
clone size: NA
D gene: TRBD1
J gene: TRBJ1-2
CDR3 protein: CASSTQGAGYGYTF
CDR3 DNA: TGCGCCAGCAGCACGCAGGGGGCCGGGTATGGCTACACCTTC

V gene: TRBV5-1
clone size: NA
D gene: NA
J gene: TRBJ2-5
CDR3 protein: CASSFRVEETQYF
CDR3 DNA: TGCGCCAGCAGCTTCCGGGTCGAGGAGACCCAGTACTTC